This record covers a single T cell receptor (beta chain). Its target is unknown. This entry comes from a study of cytomegalovirus exposure and HLA in healthy donors. The study, taken as a whole, reports: TCR association rates varied by HLA locus in a later analysis, with DRB1 highest and HLA-C lowest.

Germline V gene sequence: CDR1 KGHSH, CDR2 LQKENI. Trimming pared 3 bases from V and 0 bases from J, leaving 9 bases between. There are 15 residues in the CDR3. Both 60 Vbeta primers and 13 Jbeta primers went into the PCR. Using immunoSEQ multiplex PCR, the repertoire was profiled, and TCRdb retains in-frame clones only, with some absent. The sample yields 90,000 to 120,000 clones, approximately 73% seen once. The TCR comes from a man younger than 45 in good health and CMV-seronegative. The V and J genes are TRBV18 and TRBJ1-5; a possible D gene is TRBD1 (6 bases). The sample comprised PBMCs. The CDR3 protein is CASSPQTGSNQPQHF. The DNA of the CDR3 is TGTGCCAGCTCACCTCAGACAGGTAGCAATCAGCCCCAGCATTTT.